The clone carrying this TCR beta chain is a singleton in its sample. Antigen unknown. This table comes from immunoSEQ multiplex PCR, and its TCRdb copy is limited to in-frame clones, with some not included. The data contain 70,000 to 95,000 clones, 83% of them singletons. These data belong to a study of lymphopenia after photon versus proton radiotherapy. Notes on the study in general: In patients who died, overall survival fell as post-nadir TCR diversity dropped more.

Germline CDR1 and CDR2: SGHTA and FQGNSA. With 1 base removed from V and 0 bases from J, the gap between germline ends came to 10 bases. CDR3 size: 16 residues. V and J are TRBV7-2 and TRBJ1-5, with D maybe TRBD1 (5 bases). The sequences come from peripheral blood, collected from a patient treated with proton-based radiotherapy. The sequence came from a man aged 60 to 69 with pancreatic cancer. The CDR3 spells CASSLVSGYSNQPQHF. The CDR3 nucleotides read TGTGCCAGCAGCTTAGTCTCAGGGTATAGCAATCAGCCCCAGCATTTT.